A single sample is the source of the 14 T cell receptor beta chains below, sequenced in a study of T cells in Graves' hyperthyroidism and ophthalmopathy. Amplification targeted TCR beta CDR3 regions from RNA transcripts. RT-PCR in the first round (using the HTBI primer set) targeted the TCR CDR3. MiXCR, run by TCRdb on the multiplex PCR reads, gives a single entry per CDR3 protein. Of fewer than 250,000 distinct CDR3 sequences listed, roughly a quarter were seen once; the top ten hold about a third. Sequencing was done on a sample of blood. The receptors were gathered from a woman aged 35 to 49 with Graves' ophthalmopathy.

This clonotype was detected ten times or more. In DNA, the CDR3 is TGTGCCAGCAGTTATTTGGCGGGAGCTCACGAGCAGTACTTC. Its protein product is CASSYLAGAHEQYF. The chain is built from TRBV6-5 and TRBJ2-7, with 7 positions matching TRBD2. V was clipped by 3 bases and J by 5 bases; unmatched bases: 7. The germline V gene encodes CDR1 MNHEY and CDR2 SVGAGI. This CDR3 contains 14 residues.

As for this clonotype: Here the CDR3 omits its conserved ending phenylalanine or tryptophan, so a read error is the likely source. The DNA of the CDR3 is TGTGCCAGCAGCTTAACGCCCGGGGCTGAAGCTTTCCTT. Amino acid sequence: CASSLTPGAEAFL. This rearrangement joins TRBV7-3 to TRBJ1-1; the D is unclear. CDR3 size: 13 residues. The ends were cut back, 0 bases at V and 6 bases at J, with 8 bases in the middle. Germline-derived CDR1 and CDR2 are SGHTA and FQGTGA.

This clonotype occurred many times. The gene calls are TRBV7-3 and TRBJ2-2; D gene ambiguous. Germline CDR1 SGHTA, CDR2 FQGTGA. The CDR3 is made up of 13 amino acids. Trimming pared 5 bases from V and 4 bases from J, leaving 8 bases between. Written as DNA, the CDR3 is TGTGCCAGCAGCCCGTTACCCACCGGGGAGCTGTTTTTT. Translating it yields CASSPLPTGELFF.

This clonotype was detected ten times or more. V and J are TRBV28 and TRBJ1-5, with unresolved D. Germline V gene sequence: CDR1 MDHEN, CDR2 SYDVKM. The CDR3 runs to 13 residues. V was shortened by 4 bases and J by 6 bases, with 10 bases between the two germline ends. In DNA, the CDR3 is TGTGCCAGCAGTTCCAATCGGGGTCAGCCCCAGCATTTT. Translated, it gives CASSSNRGQPQHF.

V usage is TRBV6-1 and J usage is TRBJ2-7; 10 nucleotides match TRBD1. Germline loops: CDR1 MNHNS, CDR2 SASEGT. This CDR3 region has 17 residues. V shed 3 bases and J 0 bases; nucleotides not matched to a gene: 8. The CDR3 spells CASSDGTGASTSYEQYF. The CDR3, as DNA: TGTGCCAGCAGTGATGGGACAGGGGCCTCCACCTCCTACGAGCAGTACTTC.

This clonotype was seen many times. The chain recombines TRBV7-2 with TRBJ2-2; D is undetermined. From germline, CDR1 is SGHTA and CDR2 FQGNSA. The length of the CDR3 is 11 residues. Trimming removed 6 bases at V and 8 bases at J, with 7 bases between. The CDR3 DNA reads TGTGCCAGCAGGGTATCTGGGGAGCTGTTTTTT. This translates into CASRVSGELFF.

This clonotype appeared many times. CDR3: CASSVVPRGNYGYTF. The CDR3 DNA sequence: TGTGCCAGCAGTGTGGTCCCCAGGGGGAACTATGGCTACACCTTC. The chain has TRBV2 and TRBJ1-2; 7 nucleotides match TRBD1. This CDR3 spans 15 amino acids. The trim removed 4 bases at V and 2 bases at J, leaving 7 bases unmatched. CDR1 is SNHLY, CDR2 FYNNEI, per germline.

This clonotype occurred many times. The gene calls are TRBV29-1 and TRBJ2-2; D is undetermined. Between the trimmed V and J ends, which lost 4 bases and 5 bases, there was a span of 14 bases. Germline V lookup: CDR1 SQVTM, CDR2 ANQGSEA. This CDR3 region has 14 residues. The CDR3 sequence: CSVVSVESTGELFF. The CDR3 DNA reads TGCAGCGTTGTTTCTGTAGAGAGTACCGGGGAGCTGTTTTTT.

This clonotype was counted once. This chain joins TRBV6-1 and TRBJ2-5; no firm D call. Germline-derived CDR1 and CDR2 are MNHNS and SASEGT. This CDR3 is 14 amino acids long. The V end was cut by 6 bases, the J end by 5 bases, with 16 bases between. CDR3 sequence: CASSQNSDRETQYF. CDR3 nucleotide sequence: TGTGCCAGCAGCCAAAACAGCGATAGGGAGACCCAGTACTTC.

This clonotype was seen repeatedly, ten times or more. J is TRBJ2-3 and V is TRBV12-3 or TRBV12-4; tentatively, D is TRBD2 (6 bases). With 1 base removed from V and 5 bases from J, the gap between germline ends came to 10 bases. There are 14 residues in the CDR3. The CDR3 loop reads CASSLDGSGDTQYF. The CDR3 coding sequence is TGTGCCAGCAGTTTAGACGGGAGTGGAGATACGCAGTATTTT.

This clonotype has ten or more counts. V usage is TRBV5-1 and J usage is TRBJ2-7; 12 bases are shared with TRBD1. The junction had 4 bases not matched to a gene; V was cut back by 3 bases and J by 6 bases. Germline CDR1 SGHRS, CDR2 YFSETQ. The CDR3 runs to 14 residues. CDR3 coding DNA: TGCGCCAGCAGCTCGGGACAGGGGGCAGTCGAGCAGTACTTC. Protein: CASSSGQGAVEQYF. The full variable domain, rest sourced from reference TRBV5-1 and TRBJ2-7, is KAGVTQTPRYLIKTRGQQVTLSCSPISGHRSVSWYQQTPGQGLQFLFEYFSETQRNKGNFPGRFSGRQFSNSRSEMNVSTLELGDSALYLCASSSGQGAVEQYFGPGTRLTVT.

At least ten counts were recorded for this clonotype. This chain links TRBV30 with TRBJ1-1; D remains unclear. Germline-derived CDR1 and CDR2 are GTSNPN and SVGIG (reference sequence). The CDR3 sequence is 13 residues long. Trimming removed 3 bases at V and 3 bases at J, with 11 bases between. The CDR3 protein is CAWRGQKHTEAFF. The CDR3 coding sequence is TGTGCCTGGAGAGGGCAGAAACACACTGAAGCTTTCTTT.

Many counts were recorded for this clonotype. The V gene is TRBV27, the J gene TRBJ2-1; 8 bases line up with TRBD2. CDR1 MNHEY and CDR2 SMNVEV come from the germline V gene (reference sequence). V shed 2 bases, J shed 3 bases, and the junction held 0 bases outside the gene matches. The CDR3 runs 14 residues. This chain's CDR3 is CASSLLAGYNEQFF. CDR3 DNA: TGTGCCAGCAGTTTACTAGCGGGCTACAATGAGCAGTTCTTC.

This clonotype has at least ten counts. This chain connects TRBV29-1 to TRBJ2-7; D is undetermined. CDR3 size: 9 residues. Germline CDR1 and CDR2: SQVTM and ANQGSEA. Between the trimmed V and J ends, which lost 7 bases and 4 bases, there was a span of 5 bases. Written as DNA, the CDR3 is TGCAGCGACACTTACGAGCAGTACTTC. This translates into CSDTYEQYF.